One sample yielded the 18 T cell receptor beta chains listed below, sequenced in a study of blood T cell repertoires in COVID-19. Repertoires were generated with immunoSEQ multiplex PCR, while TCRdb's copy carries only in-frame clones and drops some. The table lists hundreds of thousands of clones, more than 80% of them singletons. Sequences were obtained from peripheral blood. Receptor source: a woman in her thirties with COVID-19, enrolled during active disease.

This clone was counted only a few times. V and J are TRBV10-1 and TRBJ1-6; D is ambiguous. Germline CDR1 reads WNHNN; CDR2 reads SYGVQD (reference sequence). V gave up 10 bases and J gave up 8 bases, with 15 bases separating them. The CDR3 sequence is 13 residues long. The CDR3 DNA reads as TGCGCCATACCGGGTGGCAGCCATTCACCCCTCCACTTT. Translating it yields CAIPGGSHSPLHF.

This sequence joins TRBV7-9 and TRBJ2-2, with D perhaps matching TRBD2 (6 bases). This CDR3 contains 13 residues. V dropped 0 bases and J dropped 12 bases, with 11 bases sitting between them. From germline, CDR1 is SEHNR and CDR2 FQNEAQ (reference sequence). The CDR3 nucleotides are TGTGCCAGCAGCTTAGCCGGGGAGGTCAAGCTGTTTTTT. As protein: CASSLAGEVKLFF. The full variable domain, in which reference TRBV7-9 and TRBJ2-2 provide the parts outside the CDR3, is DTGVSQNPRHKITKRGQNVTFRCDPISEHNRLYWYRQTLGQGPEFLTYFQNEAQLEKSRLLSDRFSAERPKGSFSTLEIQRTEQGDSAMYLCASSLAGEVKLFFGEGSRLTVL.

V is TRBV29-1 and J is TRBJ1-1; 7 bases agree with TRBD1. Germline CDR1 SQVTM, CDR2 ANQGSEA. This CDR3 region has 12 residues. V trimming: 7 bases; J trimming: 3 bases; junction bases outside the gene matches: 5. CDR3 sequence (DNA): TGCAGCGCCGGAGACAGGGACACTGAAGCTTTCTTT. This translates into CSAGDRDTEAFF.

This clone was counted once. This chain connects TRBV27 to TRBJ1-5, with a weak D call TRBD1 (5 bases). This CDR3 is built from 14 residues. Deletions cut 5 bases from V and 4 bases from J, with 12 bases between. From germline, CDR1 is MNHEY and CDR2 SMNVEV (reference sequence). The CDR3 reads CASSTWTRNQPQHF. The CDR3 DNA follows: TGTGCCAGCAGTACTTGGACACGTAATCAGCCCCAGCATTTT.

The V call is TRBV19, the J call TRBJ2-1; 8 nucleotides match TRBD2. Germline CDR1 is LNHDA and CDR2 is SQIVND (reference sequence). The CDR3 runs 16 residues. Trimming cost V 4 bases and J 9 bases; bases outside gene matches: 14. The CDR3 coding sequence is TGTGCCAGTAGTACCTCGCAGCTAGCGGGTATCGGTGAGCAGTTCTTC. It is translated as CASSTSQLAGIGEQFF.

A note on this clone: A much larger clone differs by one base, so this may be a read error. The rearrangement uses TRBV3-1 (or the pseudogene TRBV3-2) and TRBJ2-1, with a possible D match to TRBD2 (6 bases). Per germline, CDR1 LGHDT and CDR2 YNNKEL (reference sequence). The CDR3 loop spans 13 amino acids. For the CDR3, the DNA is TGTGCCAGCAGCCGGGACTCCAACAATGAGCAGTTCTTC. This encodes CASSRDSNNEQFF.

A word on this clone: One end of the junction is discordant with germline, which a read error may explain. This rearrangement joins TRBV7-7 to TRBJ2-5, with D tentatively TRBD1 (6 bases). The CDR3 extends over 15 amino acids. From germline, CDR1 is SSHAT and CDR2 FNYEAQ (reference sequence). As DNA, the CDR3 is TGTGCTAGCAGCCCGTGGACAGACTCCCAAGAGACCCAGTACTTC. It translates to CASSPWTDSQETQYF.

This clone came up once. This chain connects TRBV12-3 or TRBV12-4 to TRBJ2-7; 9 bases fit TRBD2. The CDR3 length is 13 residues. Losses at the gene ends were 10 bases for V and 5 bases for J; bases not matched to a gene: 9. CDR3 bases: TGTGCCAACCGATTAGCGGGAGAAAACGAGCAGTACGTC. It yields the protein CANRLAGENEQYV.

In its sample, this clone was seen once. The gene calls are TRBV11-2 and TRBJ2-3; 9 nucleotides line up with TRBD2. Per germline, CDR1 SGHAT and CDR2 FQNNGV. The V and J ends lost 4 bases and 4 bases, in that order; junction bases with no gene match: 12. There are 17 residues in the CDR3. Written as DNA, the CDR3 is TGTGCCAGCAGCTACCGCGGCGGGACTAGCAACCCAGATACGCAGTATTTT. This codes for CASSYRGGTSNPDTQYF.

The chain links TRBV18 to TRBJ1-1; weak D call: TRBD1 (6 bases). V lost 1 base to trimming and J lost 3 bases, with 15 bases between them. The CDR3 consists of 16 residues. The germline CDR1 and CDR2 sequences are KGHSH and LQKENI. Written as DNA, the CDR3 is TGTGCCAGCTCACCACGGGACAAGGGGAGTTACACTGAAGCTTTCTTT. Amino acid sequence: CASSPRDKGSYTEAFF.

The CDR3 sequence: CASSLQGFQQYF. CDR3 bases: TGTGCCAGCAGTCTCCAGGGGTTTCAGCAGTACTTC. The V gene is TRBV27, the J gene TRBJ2-7, with D perhaps matching TRBD1 (6 bases). Germline V gives CDR1 MNHEY, CDR2 SMNVEV (reference sequence). The CDR3 extends over 12 amino acids. Trimming took 5 bases from V and 8 from J, leaving 13 bases between them.

The CDR3 DNA sequence: TGCGCCAGCAGCCAAGTCGGGACAGCCCGACTGGGCTACACCTTC. This encodes CASSQVGTARLGYTF. The rearrangement uses TRBV4-1 and TRBJ1-2; 7 nucleotides align to TRBD1. This CDR3 comprises 15 residues. Trimming at V came to 1 base and at J to 8 bases, leaving 10 bases not matched to a gene. Germline loops: CDR1 MGHRA, CDR2 YSYEKL.

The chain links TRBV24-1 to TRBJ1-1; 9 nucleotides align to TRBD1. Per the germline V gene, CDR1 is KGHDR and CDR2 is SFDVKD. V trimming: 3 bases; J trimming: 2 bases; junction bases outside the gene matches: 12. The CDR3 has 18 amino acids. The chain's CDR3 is CATSDHRGTGSYNTEAFF. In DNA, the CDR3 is TGTGCCACCAGTGATCACCGTGGGACAGGGAGCTATAACACTGAAGCTTTCTTT.

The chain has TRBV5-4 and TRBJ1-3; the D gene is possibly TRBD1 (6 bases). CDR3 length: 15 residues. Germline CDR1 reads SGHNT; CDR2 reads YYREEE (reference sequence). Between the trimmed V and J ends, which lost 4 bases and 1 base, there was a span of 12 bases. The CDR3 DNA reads TGTGCCAGCAGCCTACAGGGCAATTCTGGAAACACCATATATTTT. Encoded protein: CASSLQGNSGNTIYF.

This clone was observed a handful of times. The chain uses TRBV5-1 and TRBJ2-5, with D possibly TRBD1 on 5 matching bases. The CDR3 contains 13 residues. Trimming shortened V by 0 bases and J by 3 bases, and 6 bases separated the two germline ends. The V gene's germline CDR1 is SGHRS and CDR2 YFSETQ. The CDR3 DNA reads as TGCGCCAGCAGCTTGGGACAGAAAGAGACCCAGTACTTC. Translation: CASSLGQKETQYF. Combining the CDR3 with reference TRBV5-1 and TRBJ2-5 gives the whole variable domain KAGVTQTPRYLIKTRGQQVTLSCSPISGHRSVSWYQQTPGQGLQFLFEYFSETQRNKGNFPGRFSGRQFSNSRSEMNVSTLELGDSALYLCASSLGQKETQYFGPGTRLLVL.

The CDR3: CASTAGTNYNEQFF. Here the CDR3 DNA reads TGTGCCAGCACTGCCGGGACAAACTACAATGAGCAGTTCTTC. This chain uses TRBV6-5 with TRBJ2-1, with D possibly being TRBD1 (6 bases). V lost 7 bases to trimming and J lost 3 bases, with 13 bases between them. The CDR3 sequence is 14 residues long. Germline V CDR1 and CDR2: MNHEY, SVGAGI.

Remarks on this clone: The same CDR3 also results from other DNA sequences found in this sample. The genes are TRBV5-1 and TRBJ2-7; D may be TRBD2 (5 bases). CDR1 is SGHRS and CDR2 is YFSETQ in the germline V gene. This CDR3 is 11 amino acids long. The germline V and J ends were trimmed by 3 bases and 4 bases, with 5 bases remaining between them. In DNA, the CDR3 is TGCGCCAGCAGCTCGGGGTACGAGCAGTACTTC. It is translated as CASSSGYEQYF.

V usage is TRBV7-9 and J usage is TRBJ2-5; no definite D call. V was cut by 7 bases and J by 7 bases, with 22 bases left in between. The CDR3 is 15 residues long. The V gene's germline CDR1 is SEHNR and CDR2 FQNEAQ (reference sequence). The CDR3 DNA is TGTGCCAGCACCACCTTTGCGGATCCGCCCCCGACCCAGTACTTC. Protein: CASTTFADPPPTQYF.